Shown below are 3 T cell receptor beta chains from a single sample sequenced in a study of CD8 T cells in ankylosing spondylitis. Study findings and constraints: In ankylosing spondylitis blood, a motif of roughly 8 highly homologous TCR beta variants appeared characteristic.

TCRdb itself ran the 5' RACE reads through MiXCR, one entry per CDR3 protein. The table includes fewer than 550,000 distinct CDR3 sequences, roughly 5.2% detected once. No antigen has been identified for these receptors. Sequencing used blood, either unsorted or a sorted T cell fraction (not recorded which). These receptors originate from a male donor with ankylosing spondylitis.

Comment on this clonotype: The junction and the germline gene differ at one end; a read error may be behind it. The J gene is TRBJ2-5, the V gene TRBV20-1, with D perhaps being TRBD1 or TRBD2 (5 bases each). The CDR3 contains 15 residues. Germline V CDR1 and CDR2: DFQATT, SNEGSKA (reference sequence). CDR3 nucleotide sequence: TGCCGTGCTAGAGATGGTCGGGACCTCAGAGAGACCCAGTACTTC. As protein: CRARDGRDLRETQYF.

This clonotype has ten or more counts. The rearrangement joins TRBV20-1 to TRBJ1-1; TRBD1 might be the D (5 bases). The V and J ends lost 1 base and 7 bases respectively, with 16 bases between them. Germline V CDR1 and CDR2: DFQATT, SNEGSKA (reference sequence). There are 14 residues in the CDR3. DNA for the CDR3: TGCAGTGCTAGAGCGGGGGATTCGAGACTTGAAGCTTTCTTT. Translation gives CSARAGDSRLEAFF.

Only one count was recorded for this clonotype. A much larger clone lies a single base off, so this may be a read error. The CDR3 nucleotides read TGTGCCAGCAGCCACCGGTTCGATGGGAGCTCCTACAATGAGCAGTTCTTC. It codes for CASSHRFDGSSYNEQFF. The chain employs TRBV7-2 and TRBJ2-1; maybe TRBD2 (5 bases). This CDR3 is built from 17 residues. Per the germline V gene, CDR1 is SGHTA and CDR2 is FQGNSA. Trimming shortened V by 5 bases and J by 0 bases, and 17 bases separated the two germline ends.